One sample yielded the 26 T cell receptor beta chains listed below, sequenced in a study of human T cells and chemical hapten exposure (dated by TCRdb to the early 2020s). Explained via the paper, the time point label denotes: patch test 1, 2 weeks after DPC sensitization. The treatment or condition tag for this specimen amounts to: therapeutic diphenylcyclopropenone sensitization with weekly scalp DPC. The method behind the library was RACE. The instrument given in TCRdb is NextSeq 500. Starting from the raw public reads, TCRdb applied fastp trimming at Q25, assembled clones with MiXCR and retained in-frame beta chains. Every CDR3 protein is listed once, alongside the most common genes and DNA of its rows. Within this sample are about 99,000 distinct CDR3 sequences, with roughly an eighth of them counted one time only. Around 2.2% of the sample comes from the top ten. The material sequenced was whole blood, taken in connection with sensitization to the hapten diphenylcyclopropenone (DPC). The receptors come from a woman in her thirties or forties with alopecia areata. Some clones in this sample may be carry-over from other donors' samples.

As concerns this clonotype: At one of its ends the junction is not consistent with the germline gene, which may arise from a read error. V usage is TRBV3-1 and J usage is TRBJ2-2, with no clear D. The length of the CDR3 is 13 residues. In germline, CDR1 is LGHDT, CDR2 YNNKEL (reference sequence). CDR3 coding DNA: TGTACCAGCAGCCAAGGTACCGGCGGGGAGCTGTTTTTT. Amino acids: CTSSQGTGGELFF. Full variable domain (remainder filled in from reference TRBV3-1 and TRBJ2-2): DTAVSQTPKYLVTQMGNDKSIKCEQNLGHDTMYWYKQDSKKFLKIMFSYNNKELIINETVPNRFSPKSPDKAHLNLHINSLELGDSAVYFCTSSQGTGGELFFGEGSRLTVL.

This clonotype was detected a few times. CDR3 in amino acids: CASSPRSSGYDTQYF. Written as DNA, the CDR3 is TGTGCCAGCTCACCACGTTCTAGCGGGTATGATACGCAGTATTTT. This chain uses TRBV18 with TRBJ2-3, with 8 positions matching TRBD2. Germline V gene data show CDR1 as KGHSH and CDR2 as LQKENI. The CDR3 contains 15 residues. V lost 1 base, J lost 6 bases, and 6 bases stayed unmatched.

The genes are TRBV28 and TRBJ2-5; the match to TRBD1 covers 7 bases. Germline V gives CDR1 MDHEN, CDR2 SYDVKM. The CDR3 length is 13 residues. V shed 4 bases, J shed 4 bases, and the junction held 3 bases outside the gene matches. This CDR3 is CASSSGDRETQYF. CDR3 nucleotides: TGTGCCAGCAGTTCCGGGGACAGAGAGACCCAGTACTTC.

This clonotype occurred a few times. V is TRBV20-1 and J is TRBJ2-1; 13 bases map to TRBD2. V lost 5 bases and J lost 5; bases outside the gene matches: 3. This CDR3 comprises 14 residues. Germline V gene sequence: CDR1 DFQATT, CDR2 SNEGSKA (reference sequence). The CDR3 sequence is CSAGGLAGDNEQFF. In nucleotides, the CDR3 is TGCAGTGCTGGAGGACTAGCGGGAGACAATGAGCAGTTCTTC.

This clonotype was counted at least ten times. This chain joins TRBV28 and TRBJ1-4; 7 nucleotides match TRBD1. The trim removed 5 bases at V and 13 bases at J, leaving 7 bases unmatched. Germline V gene data show CDR1 as MDHEN and CDR2 as SYDVKM. The CDR3 is 12 amino acids. CDR3 in amino acids: CASSPSQGRLFF. The CDR3 nucleotides are TGTGCCAGCAGTCCCTCACAGGGGAGACTGTTTTTT. The full variable domain, completed using reference TRBV28 and TRBJ1-4, is DVKVTQSSRYLVKRTGEKVFLECVQDMDHENMFWYRQDPGLGLRLIYFSYDVKMKEKGDIPEGYSVSREKKERFSLILESASTNQTSMYLCASSPSQGRLFFGSGTQLSVL.

This clonotype was counted at least ten times. V gene TRBV11-2 combines with J gene TRBJ2-1; no clear D. V gave up 5 bases and J gave up 8 bases, with 16 bases separating them. The germline CDR1 and CDR2 sequences are SGHAT and FQNNGV. The CDR3 consists of 14 residues. In nucleotides, the CDR3 is TGTGCCAGCAGCACCCGACAAGCCCTCGATGAGCAGTTCTTC. This encodes CASSTRQALDEQFF.

The rearrangement uses TRBV19 and TRBJ2-1, with a tentative D call TRBD2 (6 bases). Germline CDR1 is LNHDA and CDR2 is SQIVND (reference sequence). The V and J ends lost 0 bases and 10 bases respectively, with 10 bases between them. The CDR3 is 13 residues long. The CDR3 nucleotides are TGTGCCAGTAGTATAGACAGACTAGTGGAGCAGTTCTTC. This encodes CASSIDRLVEQFF.

The chain recombines TRBV11-1 with TRBJ2-3, with D perhaps TRBD2 (7 bases). The germline CDR1 and CDR2 sequences are SGHAT and FQDESV (reference sequence). CDR3 length: 14 residues. V was trimmed by 5 bases and J by 6 bases, leaving 15 bases between them. CDR3 bases: TGTGCCAGCAGCCTGGGGGGGCGCCTGGATACGCAGTATTTT. This codes for CASSLGGRLDTQYF.

This clonotype was counted between two and nine times. The chain combines TRBV6-5 with TRBJ1-5, with a tentative D call TRBD1 (6 bases). The CDR3 covers 15 residues. Trimming cost V 0 bases and J 6 bases, with 12 bases left between them. In germline, CDR1 is MNHEY, CDR2 SVGAGI. The CDR3 here is CASSYSNTGLQPQHF. CDR3 DNA: TGTGCCAGCAGTTACTCGAACACAGGGCTTCAGCCCCAGCATTTT.

This clonotype was detected many times. Because it lacks the conserved phenylalanine or tryptophan at the end, this CDR3 is likely a read error. The limits of the CDR3 on the DNA are not certain, so only TCRdb's listed CDR3 is given. This chain uses TRBV6-1 with TRBJ1-2; the table's D gene call, TRBD1, was not cross checked with the DNA. Germline assignment: CDR1 MNHNS and CDR2 SASEGT. From its first to its last residue, the CDR3 has 12 amino acids. CDR3 residues: CASSEALYRTDI.

This clonotype was recorded once. The chain links TRBV27 to TRBJ2-3; D gene unclear. Per the germline V gene, CDR1 is MNHEY and CDR2 is SMNVEV (reference sequence). V lost 3 bases and J 5 bases, leaving 6 bases between the germline ends. This CDR3 is built from 12 residues. The CDR3: CASSFVGDTQYF. As DNA, the CDR3 is TGTGCCAGCAGTTTTGTCGGAGATACGCAGTATTTT.

The CDR3, as DNA: TGCGCCAGCAGCTTGCAGGGACTCACAGATACGCAGTATTTT. This gives the protein CASSLQGLTDTQYF. The rearrangement joins TRBV5-1 to TRBJ2-3, with D possibly matching TRBD2 (6 bases). Deletions cut 1 base from V and 2 bases from J, with 8 bases between. Germline-derived CDR1 and CDR2 are SGHRS and YFSETQ. This CDR3 comprises 14 residues.

At least ten counts were recorded for this clonotype. The V gene is TRBV7-6, the J gene TRBJ1-1, with D unclear. Germline V lookup: CDR1 SGHVS, CDR2 FNYEAQ. V was trimmed by 4 bases and J by 7 bases, leaving 10 bases between them. The length of the CDR3 is 12 residues. The CDR3 DNA sequence: TGTGCCAGCAGCTCTGCCGCCGGTGAAGCTTTCTTT. Translated: CASSSAAGEAFF.

This clonotype was detected a few times. The genes are TRBV12-3 or TRBV12-4 and TRBJ2-1, with TRBD2 matching over 9 bases. V lost 3 bases, J lost 8 bases, and 11 bases stayed unmatched. CDR3 length equals 16 residues. The chain's CDR3 is CASSFLAGGINDEQFF. The CDR3 DNA reads as TGTGCCAGCAGTTTTCTGGCGGGAGGGATCAACGATGAGCAGTTCTTC.

This clonotype was found a few times. The chain joins TRBV28 to TRBJ2-5; unclear D gene. This CDR3 has 13 residues. Per germline, CDR1 MDHEN and CDR2 SYDVKM. Between the trimmed V and J ends, which lost 2 bases and 4 bases, there was a span of 8 bases. The CDR3 sequence: CASSLGNSETQYF. CDR3 in DNA: TGTGCCAGCAGTTTAGGGAACTCAGAGACCCAGTACTTC. Full variable domain (outside the CDR3, taken from reference TRBV28 and TRBJ2-5): DVKVTQSSRYLVKRTGEKVFLECVQDMDHENMFWYRQDPGLGLRLIYFSYDVKMKEKGDIPEGYSVSREKKERFSLILESASTNQTSMYLCASSLGNSETQYFGPGTRLLVL.

This clonotype has a handful of counts. The chain couples TRBV7-2 to TRBJ2-3; TRBD2 matches at 13 bases. The V gene end was trimmed by 2 bases and the J gene end by 1 base; junction bases not matched to a gene: 9. The CDR3 runs 19 residues. In germline, CDR1 is SGHTA, CDR2 FQGNSA. The CDR3 region has the DNA TGTGCCAGCAGCTTATGGATTACTAGCGGGAGGGTCGGCACAGATACGCAGTATTTT. It yields the protein CASSLWITSGRVGTDTQYF. The full variable domain, completed using reference TRBV7-2 and TRBJ2-3, is GAGVSQSPSNKVTEKGKDVELRCDPISGHTALYWYRQSLGQGLEFLIYFQGNSAPDKSGLPSDRFSAERTGGSVSTLTIQRTQQEDSAVYLCASSLWITSGRVGTDTQYFGPGTRLTVL.

This clonotype appeared a few times. This chain uses TRBV5-4 with TRBJ2-7, with D perhaps matching TRBD2 (6 bases). Trimming cost V 3 bases and J 7 bases, with 17 bases left between them. The germline gives CDR1 SGHNT, CDR2 YYREEE (reference sequence). The CDR3 runs to 14 residues. CDR3 region: CASSSGTWPREQYF. CDR3 nucleotide sequence: TGTGCCAGCAGCTCCGGGACTTGGCCTAGGGAGCAGTACTTC.

V gene TRBV20-1 combines with J gene TRBJ2-1; D is tentatively TRBD1 or TRBD2 (6 bases each). The germline gives CDR1 DFQATT, CDR2 SNEGSKA (reference sequence). This CDR3 contains 15 residues. V was pared by 6 bases and J by 3 bases, with 18 bases between. The CDR3 loop reads CSADRGKGGYNEQFF. CDR3 nucleotide sequence: TGCAGTGCGGACCGGGGGAAAGGGGGCTACAATGAGCAGTTCTTC.

The chain uses TRBV5-4 and TRBJ2-1, with 7 bases matching TRBD2. Unmatched junction bases numbered 4, after V lost 5 bases and J lost 5 bases. In germline, CDR1 is SGHNT, CDR2 YYREEE (reference sequence). The CDR3 is 13 amino acids. The CDR3: CASSWGGNNEQFF. CDR3 nucleotide sequence: TGTGCCAGCAGTTGGGGAGGGAACAATGAGCAGTTCTTC.

This clonotype was found many times. The V and J genes are TRBV12-3 or TRBV12-4 and TRBJ2-3; TRBD2 matches 9 bases. This CDR3 is 14 amino acids long. J gave up 2 bases and V 6 bases, and 3 bases lay outside the gene matches. The chain's CDR3 is CASRGLAITDTQYF. CDR3 bases: TGTGCCAGCAGGGGACTAGCTATCACAGATACGCAGTATTTT.

This clonotype was seen repeatedly, ten times or more. The chain is built from TRBV20-1 and TRBJ1-1, with 9 bases fitting TRBD1. This CDR3 region has 14 residues. With 4 bases clipped from V and 0 bases from J, the junction kept 3 bases outside the gene matches. CDR1 and CDR2 from the germline V gene are DFQATT and SNEGSKA (reference sequence). For the CDR3, the DNA is TGCAGTGCTACCAGACAGGGGGTGAACACTGAAGCTTTCTTT. Translation gives CSATRQGVNTEAFF.

The chain is built from TRBV28 and TRBJ1-2, with 9 bases lining up with TRBD1. The junction had 5 bases not matched to a gene; V was cut back by 6 bases and J by 3 bases. Germline CDR1 MDHEN, CDR2 SYDVKM. This CDR3 has 14 residues. As DNA, the CDR3 is TGTGCCAGCAGATACACAGGGGGCGACTATGGCTACACCTTC. It specifies CASRYTGGDYGYTF.

The rearrangement uses TRBV6-2 or TRBV6-3 and TRBJ2-5; a possible D gene is TRBD2 (7 bases). The length of the CDR3 is 14 residues. The germline V gene encodes CDR1 MNHEY and CDR2 SVGEGT. V lost 6 bases, J lost 4 bases, and 15 bases lay in between. In DNA form, the CDR3 reads TGTGCCAGCAGCGAACAGGGAGGGGGAGAGACCCAGTACTTC. It is translated as CASSEQGGGETQYF.

The chain uses TRBV15 and TRBJ2-3; possibly TRBD2 for D (6 bases). Trimming took off 3 bases at V and 9 bases at J, with 25 bases between the two ends. The CDR3 totals 17 residues. Germline CDR1 LNHNV, CDR2 YYDKDF (reference sequence). CDR3 amino acids: CATSSEMSGGDRITQYF. In DNA, the CDR3 is TGTGCCACCAGCAGCGAAATGTCGGGCGGGGATCGGATAACGCAGTATTTT.

V usage is TRBV29-1 and J usage is TRBJ2-7, with D hard to call. Germline V gene sequence: CDR1 SQVTM, CDR2 ANQGSEA. Trimming took 1 base from V and 4 from J, leaving 5 bases between them. The CDR3 loop spans 11 amino acids. CDR3 bases: TGCAGCGTTGAAGTTCGTTACGAGCAGTACTTC. It codes for CSVEVRYEQYF.

V and J are TRBV7-9 and TRBJ1-1; D is unclear. V was clipped by 3 bases and J by 1 base, with 3 bases between them. Germline V gives CDR1 SEHNR, CDR2 FQNEAQ (reference sequence). The CDR3 consists of 12 residues. The CDR3 reads CASSFSNTEAFF. As DNA, the CDR3 is TGTGCCAGCAGCTTCTCGAACACTGAAGCTTTCTTT.